At least ten counts were recorded for the clone carrying this TCR beta chain. Its antigen is not identified. This sample is drawn from a study of identical twins. Findings and limits, study-wide: In beta out-of-frame sequences, the excess sharing between twins was weaker.

A universal primer binding site was introduced by template switching. The final cDNA contained unique molecular identifiers. TCRdb re-derived calls from the 5' RACE reads in MiXCR, one entry per CDR3 protein. The repertoire consists of about 300,000 distinct CDR3 sequences, with 10% to 15% occurring once and the leading ten covering around 6.9%. Donors were all healthy Caucasians. The CDR3 is 15 residues long. In germline, CDR1 is SEHNR, CDR2 FQNEAQ (reference sequence). The germline V and J ends were trimmed by 3 bases and 0 bases, with 11 bases remaining between them. This sample also appeared in a second study, on yellow fever vaccine responses in identical twins.

The sequence derives from a woman younger than 30 in good health. Sequencing used CD8+ T cells sorted from blood. The chain joins TRBV7-9 to TRBJ1-1; possibly TRBD1 for D (5 bases). The CDR3 loop is CASSLSGGMNTEAFF. The DNA for the CDR3 is TGTGCCAGCAGCTTGTCCGGGGGGATGAACACTGAAGCTTTCTTT.